These 25 T cell receptor beta chains originate from one sample sequenced in a study of blood T cell repertoires in COVID-19. Measured with immunoSEQ multiplex PCR; TCRdb has only the in-frame clones, and not every one. The sample records a few hundred thousand clones, roughly 89% being singletons. The sample was peripheral blood. These receptors all stem from a middle-aged woman who had recovered from COVID-19.

The chain has TRBV28 and TRBJ2-3; 7 positions match TRBD1. The CDR3 has 15 residues. The V segment lost 3 bases and the J segment 4 bases; nucleotides outside the gene matches: 7. The germline V gene has CDR1 MDHEN and CDR2 SYDVKM. The CDR3 sequence: CASSLWQGESDTQYF. The CDR3, as DNA: TGTGCCAGCAGTTTGTGGCAGGGGGAGTCAGATACGCAGTATTTT.

The chain employs TRBV9 and TRBJ2-1; 10 bases are a match to TRBD2. The germline V gene has CDR1 SGDLS and CDR2 YYNGEE. V gave up 2 bases and J gave up 6 bases; unmatched junction bases: 11. This CDR3 comprises 17 residues. CDR3 amino acids: CASSVQGLAEPANEQFF. The CDR3 bases are TGTGCCAGCAGCGTGCAAGGACTAGCGGAGCCCGCCAATGAGCAGTTCTTC. Full variable domain (missing parts from reference TRBV9 and TRBJ2-1): DSGVTQTPKHLITATGQRVTLRCSPRSGDLSVYWYQQSLDQGLQFLIQYYNGEERAKGNILERFSAQQFPDLHSELNLSSLELGDSALYFCASSVQGLAEPANEQFFGPGTRLTVL.

The genes are TRBV18 and TRBJ2-3, with 8 bases fitting TRBD1. Looked up from germline, CDR1 is KGHSH and CDR2 is LQKENI. This CDR3 comprises 17 residues. J lost 0 bases, V lost 4 bases, and 9 bases had no gene match. For the CDR3, the DNA is TGTGCCAGCTCACGAGTAGAAGGGACAGGCAGCACAGATACGCAGTATTTT. Protein: CASSRVEGTGSTDTQYF.

V is TRBV19 and J is TRBJ1-4, with 7 bases that match TRBD1. The germline V gene encodes CDR1 LNHDA and CDR2 SQIVND (reference sequence). The length of the CDR3 is 14 residues. V trimming: 3 bases; J trimming: 7 bases; junction bases outside the gene matches: 5. The CDR3 loop reads CASSMTGSSEKLFF. The CDR3 nucleotides are TGTGCCAGTAGTATGACAGGGTCGAGTGAAAAACTGTTTTTT.

V gene TRBV5-1 combines with J gene TRBJ1-2; tentative D call: TRBD1 (6 bases). CDR3 size: 12 residues. Germline CDR1 reads SGHRS; CDR2 reads YFSETQ. The V gene lost 0 bases and the J gene lost 6 bases, with 6 bases spanning the gap. The CDR3 DNA reads as TGCGCCAGCAGCTTGGAGGGGGATGGCTACACCTTC. Translated: CASSLEGDGYTF.

The rearrangement links TRBV9 to TRBJ2-5; 7 nucleotides agree with TRBD2. From germline, CDR1 is SGDLS and CDR2 YYNGEE. CDR3 length equals 16 residues. After removal of 3 bases from V and 4 bases from J, the junction contained 12 bases not matched to a gene. This chain's CDR3 is CASSAFRAGEGETQYF. CDR3 in DNA: TGTGCCAGCAGCGCCTTTCGTGCGGGAGAAGGAGAGACCCAGTACTTC.

The chain is built from TRBV30 and TRBJ2-2; D is possibly TRBD1 (6 bases). In germline, CDR1 is GTSNPN, CDR2 SVGIG (reference sequence). This CDR3 has 12 residues. V lost 8 bases and J 1 base, leaving 8 bases between the germline ends. CDR3 nucleotide sequence: TGTGCCAGGGGGATGAACACCGGGGAGCTGTTTTTT. Residues: CARGMNTGELFF.

The chain links TRBV5-4 to TRBJ2-1; 8 bases are a match to TRBD1. The length of the CDR3 is 16 residues. The germline gives CDR1 SGHNT, CDR2 YYREEE (reference sequence). V lost 4 bases, J lost 2 bases, and 8 bases stayed unmatched. The CDR3 loop is CASSRVGQDTYNEQFF. The CDR3, as DNA: TGTGCCAGCAGCCGAGTGGGACAGGATACCTACAATGAGCAGTTCTTC.

The chain employs TRBV6-4 and TRBJ2-3, with D perhaps matching TRBD2 (6 bases). This CDR3 comprises 15 residues. CDR1 and CDR2 from the germline V gene are MRHNA and SNTAGT. V was cut by 4 bases and J by 2 bases, with 13 bases left in between. Written as DNA, the CDR3 is TGTGCCAGCAGTGGATCGGGAGCCTTCACAGATACGCAGTATTTT. It translates to CASSGSGAFTDTQYF.

This clone was observed once. V is TRBV2 and J is TRBJ1-1; D gene uncertain. V shed 6 bases and J shed 5 bases, with 13 bases lying between them. Germline CDR1 SNHLY, CDR2 FYNNEI. The CDR3 sequence is 13 residues long. The CDR3 loop reads CASSRSKTTEAFF. The CDR3 region has the DNA TGTGCCAGCAGCCGCTCCAAGACAACTGAAGCTTTCTTT.

Only one count was recorded for this clone. This chain uses TRBV19 with TRBJ1-6, with 8 nucleotides matching TRBD1. Germline CDR1 is LNHDA and CDR2 is SQIVND (reference sequence). This CDR3 is built from 15 residues. With 5 bases clipped from V and 5 bases from J, the junction kept 5 bases outside the gene matches. In nucleotides, the CDR3 is TGTGCCAGTAGTGTACCGGGACAGGATAATTCACCCCTCCACTTT. Translating it yields CASSVPGQDNSPLHF.

The rearrangement joins TRBV7-3 to TRBJ2-2; D not certain. The CDR3 contains 13 residues. The V and J ends lost 4 bases and 4 bases respectively, with 7 bases between them. Germline V CDR1 and CDR2: SGHTA, FQGTGA. The CDR3 reads CASSSRLTGELFF. In DNA, the CDR3 is TGTGCCAGCAGCTCGCGACTCACCGGGGAGCTGTTTTTT.

The chain recombines TRBV27 with TRBJ1-2; TRBD1 is a possible D gene (5 bases). The CDR3 has 15 amino acids. V shed 6 bases and J shed 4 bases, with 18 bases lying between them. CDR1 MNHEY and CDR2 SMNVEV come from the germline V gene (reference sequence). In nucleotides, the CDR3 is TGTGCCAGCAGCCTGTTCTTCGGGGGGAGCTATGGCTACACCTTC. It is translated as CASSLFFGGSYGYTF.

As concerns this clone: Other DNA sequences within the sample encode an identical CDR3. The chain couples TRBV9 to TRBJ2-1, with 9 bases aligning to TRBD2. Germline-derived CDR1 and CDR2 are SGDLS and YYNGEE. The CDR3 extends over 15 amino acids. J gave up 6 bases and V 0 bases, and 4 bases lay outside the gene matches. The CDR3 spells CASSVGGRVGNEQFF. The CDR3 DNA reads as TGTGCCAGCAGCGTAGGCGGGAGGGTAGGCAATGAGCAGTTCTTC.

The chain combines TRBV7-9 with TRBJ2-2; 12 bases are a match to TRBD2. The V and J ends lost 5 bases and 6 bases, in that order; junction bases with no gene match: 4. This CDR3 contains 15 residues. The germline gives CDR1 SEHNR, CDR2 FQNEAQ (reference sequence). CDR3 residues: CASSPSGRAPGELFF. The CDR3 nucleotides read TGTGCCAGCAGCCCTAGCGGGAGGGCCCCCGGGGAGCTGTTTTTT. The full variable domain, its missing parts supplied by reference TRBV7-9 and TRBJ2-2, is DTGVSQNPRHKITKRGQNVTFRCDPISEHNRLYWYRQTLGQGPEFLTYFQNEAQLEKSRLLSDRFSAERPKGSFSTLEIQRTEQGDSAMYLCASSPSGRAPGELFFGEGSRLTVL.

The rearrangement uses TRBV6-5 and TRBJ2-7, with D tentatively TRBD2 (6 bases). The germline gives CDR1 MNHEY, CDR2 SVGAGI. CDR3 length: 14 residues. V was pared by 0 bases and J by 5 bases, with 11 bases between. Written as DNA, the CDR3 is TGTGCCAGCAGTTACTCGGGGGGAGTCCACGAGCAGTACGTC. Translated, it gives CASSYSGGVHEQYV.

This chain uses TRBV5-4 with TRBJ1-2, with D hard to call. Germline CDR1 and CDR2: SGHNT and YYREEE (reference sequence). V was clipped by 3 bases and J by 6 bases, with 12 bases between them. The CDR3 contains 13 residues. This CDR3 is CASSSTRLDGYTF. In DNA, the CDR3 is TGTGCCAGCAGCTCGACTCGATTAGATGGCTACACCTTC.

The chain employs TRBV25-1 and TRBJ1-1; D is unresolved. The germline V gene encodes CDR1 MGHDK and CDR2 SYGVNS. The ends were cut back, 1 base at V and 1 base at J, with 7 bases in the middle. The CDR3 loop spans 14 amino acids. CDR3 sequence: CASSESYGNTEAFF. The CDR3 DNA reads TGTGCCAGCAGTGAATCTTACGGGAACACTGAAGCTTTCTTT.

This clone has only one observation. This chain connects TRBV6-5 to TRBJ2-5; 12 bases agree with TRBD1. Germline CDR1 MNHEY, CDR2 SVGAGI. The length of the CDR3 is 15 residues. V trimming: 6 bases; J trimming: 1 base; junction bases outside the gene matches: 3. The CDR3 spells CASRAGQGAQETQYF. The CDR3, as DNA: TGTGCCAGCAGAGCGGGACAGGGGGCCCAAGAGACCCAGTACTTC.

The CDR3: CASSIGAEQFF. In DNA, the CDR3 is TGTGCCAGTAGTATAGGCGCTGAGCAGTTCTTC. V gene TRBV19 combines with J gene TRBJ2-1; D ambiguous. CDR1 LNHDA and CDR2 SQIVND come from the germline V gene (reference sequence). Between the trimmed V and J ends, which lost 1 base and 9 bases, there was a span of 4 bases. CDR3 length: 11 residues.

The J gene is TRBJ2-5, the V gene TRBV7-2; TRBD2 matches 12 bases. Germline CDR1 and CDR2: SGHTA and FQGNSA. Germline trimming cut 5 bases from V and 5 bases from J; bases unmatched to any gene: 9. There are 16 residues in the CDR3. The CDR3 spells CASSPGLAGQRETQYF. In DNA form, the CDR3 reads TGTGCCAGCAGCCCTGGACTAGCGGGGCAGCGGGAGACCCAGTACTTC.

The rearrangement links TRBV7-2 to TRBJ2-5; D unresolved. CDR1 and CDR2 from the germline V gene are SGHTA and FQGNSA. V was shortened by 1 base and J by 0 bases, with 6 bases between the two germline ends. The CDR3 contains 14 residues. The CDR3 DNA reads TGTGCCAGCAGCTTAGGAGGCTACCAAGAGACCCAGTACTTC. It is translated as CASSLGGYQETQYF.

This clone was observed once. The chain has TRBV5-5 and TRBJ1-5, with 9 bases aligning to TRBD1. The CDR3 covers 18 residues. Germline V gives CDR1 SGHKS, CDR2 YYEKEE (reference sequence). Germline trimming cut 0 bases from V and 3 bases from J; bases unmatched to any gene: 10. The CDR3 here is CASSLEPGGQGNNQPQHF. DNA of the CDR3: TGTGCCAGCAGCTTGGAGCCGGGCGGACAGGGGAACAATCAGCCCCAGCATTTT.

The rearrangement joins TRBV3-1 (or the pseudogene TRBV3-2) to TRBJ2-3; TRBD2 matches at 8 bases. Germline CDR1 and CDR2: LGHDT and YNNKEL (reference sequence). This CDR3 is 17 amino acids long. Trimming cost V 4 bases and J 5 bases; bases outside gene matches: 14. This CDR3 reads CASSRQPGLEFQDTQYF. The CDR3, as DNA: TGTGCCAGCAGCCGACAACCGGGACTAGAGTTCCAAGATACGCAGTATTTT.

This chain joins TRBV30 and TRBJ1-1; D not certain. From germline, CDR1 is GTSNPN and CDR2 SVGIG (reference sequence). The length of the CDR3 is 14 residues. Trimming took off 0 bases at V and 0 bases at J, with 8 bases between the two ends. Here the CDR3 reads CAWSVLEMNTEAFF. CDR3 sequence (DNA): TGTGCCTGGAGTGTACTTGAGATGAACACTGAAGCTTTCTTT.